The entry below describes one TCR beta chain. With 1 base removed from V and 3 bases from J, the gap between germline ends came to 7 bases. CDR1 is SGHTA, CDR2 FQGNSA, per germline. The CDR3 length is 13 residues. The sample is drawn from a study of blood T cell repertoires in COVID-19. The method was immunoSEQ multiplex PCR; TCRdb's version includes in-frame clones alone and lacks a portion of them. Of roughly 260,000 clones listed, more than 70% are singletons. This receptor was identified in a woman in her forties or fifties with acute or convalescent COVID-19. The rearrangement links TRBV7-2 to TRBJ2-7; D call uncertain. The source material was peripheral blood. The CDR3 sequence: CASSLGHIYEQYF. The CDR3 region has the DNA TGTGCCAGCAGCTTAGGGCATATCTACGAGCAGTACTTC.